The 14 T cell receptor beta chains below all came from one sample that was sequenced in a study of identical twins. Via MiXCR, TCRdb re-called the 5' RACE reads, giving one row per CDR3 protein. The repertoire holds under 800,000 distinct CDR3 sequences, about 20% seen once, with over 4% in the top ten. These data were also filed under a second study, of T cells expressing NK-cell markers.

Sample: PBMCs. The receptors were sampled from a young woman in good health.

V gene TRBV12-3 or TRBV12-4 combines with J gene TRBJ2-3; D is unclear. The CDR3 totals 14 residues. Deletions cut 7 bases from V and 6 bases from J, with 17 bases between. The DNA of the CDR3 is TGTGCCAGCACCCGAAAGAGCAAATCCGATACGCAGTATTTT. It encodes CASTRKSKSDTQYF.

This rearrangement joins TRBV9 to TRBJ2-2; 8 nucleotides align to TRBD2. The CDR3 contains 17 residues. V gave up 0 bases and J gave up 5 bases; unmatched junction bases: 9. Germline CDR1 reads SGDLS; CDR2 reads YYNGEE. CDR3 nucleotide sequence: TGTGCCAGCAGCGTAGCCCCCCAAGCGGGGGAGACCGGGGAGCTGTTTTTT. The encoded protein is CASSVAPQAGETGELFF.

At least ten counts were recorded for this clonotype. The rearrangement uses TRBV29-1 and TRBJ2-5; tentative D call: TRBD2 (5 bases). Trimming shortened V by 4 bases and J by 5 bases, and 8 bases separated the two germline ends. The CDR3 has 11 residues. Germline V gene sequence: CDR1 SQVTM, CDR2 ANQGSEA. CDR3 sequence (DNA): TGCAGCGTTGCGAGGGAGGAGACCCAGTACTTC. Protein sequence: CSVAREETQYF.

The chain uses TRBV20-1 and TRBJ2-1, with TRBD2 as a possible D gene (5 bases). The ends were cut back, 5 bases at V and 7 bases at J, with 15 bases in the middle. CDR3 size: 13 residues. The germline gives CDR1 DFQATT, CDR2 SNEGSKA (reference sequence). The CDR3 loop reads CSAGVALSNEQFF. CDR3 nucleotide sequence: TGCAGTGCTGGAGTAGCGTTATCGAATGAGCAGTTCTTC.

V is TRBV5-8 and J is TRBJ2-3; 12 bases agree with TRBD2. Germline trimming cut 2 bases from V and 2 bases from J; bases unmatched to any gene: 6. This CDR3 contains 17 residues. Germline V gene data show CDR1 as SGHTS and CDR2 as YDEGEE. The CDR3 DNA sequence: TGTGCCAGCAGCTTTGGCCTAGCGGGAGGGCTCACAGATACGCAGTATTTT. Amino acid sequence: CASSFGLAGGLTDTQYF.

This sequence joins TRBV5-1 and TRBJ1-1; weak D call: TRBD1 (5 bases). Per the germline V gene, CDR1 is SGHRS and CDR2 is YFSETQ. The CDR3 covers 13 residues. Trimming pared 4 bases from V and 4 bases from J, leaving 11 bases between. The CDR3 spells CASSRGSGTEAFF. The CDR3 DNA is TGCGCCAGCAGCAGGGGTAGTGGCACTGAAGCTTTCTTT.

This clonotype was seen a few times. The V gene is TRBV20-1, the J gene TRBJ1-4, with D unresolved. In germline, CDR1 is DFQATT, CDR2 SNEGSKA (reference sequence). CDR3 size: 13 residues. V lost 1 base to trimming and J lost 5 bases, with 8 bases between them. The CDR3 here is CSARGAMNEKLFF. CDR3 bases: TGCAGTGCTAGAGGGGCGATGAATGAAAAACTGTTTTTT.

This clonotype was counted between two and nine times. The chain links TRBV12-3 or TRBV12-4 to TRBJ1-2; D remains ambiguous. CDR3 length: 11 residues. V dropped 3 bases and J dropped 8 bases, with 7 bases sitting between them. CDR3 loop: CASSFSEGYTF. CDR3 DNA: TGTGCCAGCAGTTTTAGCGAAGGCTACACCTTC.

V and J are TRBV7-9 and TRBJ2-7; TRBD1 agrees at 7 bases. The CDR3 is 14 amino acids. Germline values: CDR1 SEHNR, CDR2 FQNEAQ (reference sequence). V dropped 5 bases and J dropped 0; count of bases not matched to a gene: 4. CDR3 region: CASSGQVGSYEQYF. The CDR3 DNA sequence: TGTGCCAGCAGCGGACAGGTGGGCTCCTACGAGCAGTACTTC.

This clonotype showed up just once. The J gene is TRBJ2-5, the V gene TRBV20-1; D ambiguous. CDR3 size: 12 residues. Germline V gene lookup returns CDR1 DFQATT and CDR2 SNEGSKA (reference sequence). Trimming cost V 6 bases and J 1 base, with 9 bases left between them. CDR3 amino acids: CSASETQETQYF. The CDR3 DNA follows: TGCAGTGCCTCAGAGACCCAAGAGACCCAGTACTTC.

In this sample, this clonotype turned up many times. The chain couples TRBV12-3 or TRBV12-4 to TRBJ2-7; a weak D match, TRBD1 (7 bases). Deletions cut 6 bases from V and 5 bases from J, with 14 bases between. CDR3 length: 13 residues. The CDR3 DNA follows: TGTGCCAGCAGCGTCGGAGGGGGCAACGAGCAGTACTTC. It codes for CASSVGGGNEQYF.

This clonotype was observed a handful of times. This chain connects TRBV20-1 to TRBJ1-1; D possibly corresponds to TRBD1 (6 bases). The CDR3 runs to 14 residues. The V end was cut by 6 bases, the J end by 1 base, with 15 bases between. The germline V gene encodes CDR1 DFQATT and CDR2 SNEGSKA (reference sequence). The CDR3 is CSAFLGGGNTEAFF. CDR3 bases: TGCAGTGCCTTCTTAGGAGGGGGGAACACTGAAGCTTTCTTT.

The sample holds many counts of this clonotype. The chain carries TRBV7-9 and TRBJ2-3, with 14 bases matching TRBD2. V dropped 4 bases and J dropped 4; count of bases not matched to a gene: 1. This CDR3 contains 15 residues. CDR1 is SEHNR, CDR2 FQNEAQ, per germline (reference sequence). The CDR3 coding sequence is TGTGCCAGCAGCTCGACTAGCGGGAGGGCAGATACGCAGTATTTT. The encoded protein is CASSSTSGRADTQYF.

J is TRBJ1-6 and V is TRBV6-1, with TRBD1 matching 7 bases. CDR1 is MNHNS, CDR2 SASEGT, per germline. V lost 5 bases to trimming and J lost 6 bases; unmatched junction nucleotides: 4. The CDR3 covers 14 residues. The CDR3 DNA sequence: TGTGCCAGCAGTCCGGGACAGACTAATTCACCCCTCCACTTT. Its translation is CASSPGQTNSPLHF.